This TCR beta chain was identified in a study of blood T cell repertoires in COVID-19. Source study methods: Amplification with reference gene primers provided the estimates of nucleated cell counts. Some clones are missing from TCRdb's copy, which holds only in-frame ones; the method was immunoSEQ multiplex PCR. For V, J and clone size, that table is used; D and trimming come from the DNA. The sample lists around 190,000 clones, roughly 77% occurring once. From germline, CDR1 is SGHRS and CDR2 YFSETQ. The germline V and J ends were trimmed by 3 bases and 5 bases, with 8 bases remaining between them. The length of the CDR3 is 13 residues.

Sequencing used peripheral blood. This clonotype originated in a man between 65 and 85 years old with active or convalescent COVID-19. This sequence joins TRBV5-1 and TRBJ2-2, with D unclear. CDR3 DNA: TGCGCCAGCAGCTACGAGAGGACCGGGGAGCTGTTTTTT. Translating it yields CASSYERTGELFF.